These T cell receptor beta chains were read from a single sample in a study of T cells in Graves' hyperthyroidism and ophthalmopathy. One entry per CDR3 protein results from TCRdb running MiXCR on the multiplex PCR reads. The sample comprises a few hundred thousand distinct CDR3 sequences, around 14% of which are singletons, and 6.5% to 8% rests with the top ten. The sample consisted of blood. These receptor sequences come from a woman in her thirties with Graves' hyperthyroidism. CDR3s include the opening cysteine and the closing phenylalanine or tryptophan. The order of the fields is clone size, D gene, J gene, V gene, CDR3 DNA, CDR3 protein. D genes are given only for firm matches. Size is stated for part of the rows, as once, few or many counts, or as a class when the clone is expanded.

many | . | TRBJ2-7 | TRBV5-1 | TGCGCCAGCAGCAATGAGGGGCCCGGGAGTCCCGAGCAGTACTTC | CASSNEGPGSPEQYF
. | . | TRBJ2-1 | TRBV6-5 | TGTGCCAGCAGTGACTCTACCAGCGGGCACAATGAGCAGTTCTTC | CASSDSTSGHNEQFF
many | TRBD2 | TRBJ2-1 | TRBV24-1 | TGTGCCACCAGTGATTCGGCCGGGACTAGCGGAAGCTCCTACAATGAGCAGTTCTTC | CATSDSAGTSGSSYNEQFF
many | . | TRBJ2-2 | TRBV12-3/TRBV12-4 | TGTGCCAGCAGAGCCGGGACTCAGAACACCGGGGAGCTGTTTTTT | CASRAGTQNTGELFF
many | TRBD1 | TRBJ2-7 | TRBV6-2/TRBV6-3 | TGTGCCAGCAGAGATCCGGGACAGGGAGCCTACGAGCAGTACTTC | CASRDPGQGAYEQYF
few | . | TRBJ2-2 | TRBV4-1 | TGCGCCAGCAGCGGGAACAGCGTTACCGGGGAGCTGTTTTTT | CASSGNSVTGELFF
few | . | TRBJ1-6 | TRBV10-2 | TGCGCCAGCAGTGAGTCGGTGACGAGCTCCTATAATTCACCCCTCCACTTT | CASSESVTSSYNSPLHF
many | . | TRBJ2-1 | TRBV7-6 | TGTGCCAGCAGCTTAGCGCTGAACAATGAGCAGTTCTTC | CASSLALNNEQFF
many | . | TRBJ2-3 | TRBV7-6 | TGTGCCAGCAGCTTAGGTCTCGACCCCCGAAGGGCAGATACGCAGTATTTT | CASSLGLDPRRADTQYF
. | . | TRBJ1-4 | TRBV4-3 | TGCGCCAGCAGCCGATCAGGACAGCCTAATGAAAAACTGTTTTTT | CASSRSGQPNEKLFF
many | . | TRBJ2-7 | TRBV28 | TGTGCCAGCACCCTCGGGACGGATTATAACGAGCAGTACTTC | CASTLGTDYNEQYF
many | . | TRBJ2-5 | TRBV24-1 | TGTGCCACCAGTGATACAGGTACCGGCCGGACCCAGTACTTC | CATSDTGTGRTQYF
once | TRBD2 | TRBJ2-3 | TRBV12-3/TRBV12-4 | TGTGCCAGCAGTTTAGCGGAGCGGGAGCGTGTTGGTGATACGCAGTATTTT | CASSLAERERVGDTQYF
. | . | TRBJ2-7 | TRBV6-5 | TGTGCCAGCAGTTTCGACAGGACCCTAAGTCGGCAGTACTTC | CASSFDRTLSRQYF
few | TRBD2 | TRBJ2-2 | TRBV2 | TGTGCCAGCAGTGGTCTAGCGGGAGGGCCCGGGGAGCTGTTTTTT | CASSGLAGGPGELFF
. | . | TRBJ1-6 | TRBV10-3 | TGTGCCATCAAGAATCGCACAGACAGACATTCACCCCTCCACTTT | CAIKNRTDRHSPLHF
. | TRBD2 | TRBJ2-7 | TRBV10-3 | TGTGCCATCAGTTCGGGGGGCGAGCAGTACTTC | CAISSGGEQYF
many | . | TRBJ1-5 | TRBV9 | TGTGCCAGCAGCGCGGGATTGGCCGGCGGGTATCAGCCCCAGCATTTT | CASSAGLAGGYQPQHF
. | TRBD1 | TRBJ1-6 | TRBV14 | TGTGCCAGCAGCCAAGATCCATACCGGGACAGGGAGTTCCAAATCTCCTCACCCCTCCACTTT | CASSQDPYRDREFQISSPLHF
. | . | TRBJ1-2 | TRBV19 | TGTGCCAGTAGTATGGACGGCTATGGCTACACCTTC | CASSMDGYGYTF
many | . | TRBJ2-1 | TRBV5-1 | TGCGCCAGCAGCTTGGCCACGACTATCAATGAGCAGTTCTTC | CASSLATTINEQFF
. | TRBD1 | TRBJ1-2 | TRBV27 | TGTGCCAGCAAAGATCCCGGGACAGGGGGCGACGGCTACACCTTC | CASKDPGTGGDGYTF
few | . | TRBJ2-1 | TRBV12-3/TRBV12-4 | TGTGCCAGCAGCCAAACAGGACTTGAGCAGTTCTTC | CASSQTGLEQFF
many | . | TRBJ2-7 | TRBV7-2 | TGTGCCAGCAGCTTTTTCTCGACAGACTACTACGAGCAGTACTTC | CASSFFSTDYYEQYF
. | . | TRBJ1-3 | TRBV9 | TGTGCCAGCAGCCCCCGTCAGAGCTCTGGAAACACCATATATTTT | CASSPRQSSGNTIYF
many | . | TRBJ2-3 | TRBV9 | TGTGCCAGCAGCGTGTCCGGCGCAGATACGCAGTATTTT | CASSVSGADTQYF
many | . | TRBJ1-4 | TRBV30 | TGTGCCTGGGGGTGGGGCAGGCCTAATGAAAAACTGTTTTTT | CAWGWGRPNEKLFF
many | . | TRBJ2-3 | TRBV7-8 | TGTGCCAGCAGCCCCGGAGAATACACAGATACGCAGTATTTT | CASSPGEYTDTQYF
many | TRBD2 | TRBJ2-7 | TRBV20-1 | TGCAGTGCTAATATAGCGGGAAGTCCCTACGAGCAGTACTTC | CSANIAGSPYEQYF
many | TRBD2 | TRBJ2-2 | TRBV2 | TGTGCCAGCAGTGACCAGCGGGAGGGCCTGGGGGAGCTGTTTTTT | CASSDQREGLGELFF
many | . | TRBJ1-1 | TRBV6-2/TRBV6-3 | TGTGCCAGCAGTTCAATCCAGCAGAACACTGAAGCTTTCTTT | CASSSIQQNTEAFF
. | . | TRBJ2-1 | TRBV19 | TGTGCCAGTAGTACGGGATACGCGGGATACAATGAGCAGTTCTTC | CASSTGYAGYNEQFF
many | . | TRBJ2-1 | TRBV30 | TGTGCCTGGAGTGAGCGGAATGAGCAGTTCTTC | CAWSERNEQFF
many | . | TRBJ2-3 | TRBV18 | TGTGCCAGCTCACACGGGACACCCCTCTCCACAGATACGCAGTATTTT | CASSHGTPLSTDTQYF
. | . | TRBJ2-1 | TRBV7-9 | TGTGCCAGCAGCTTAGGGCCAGAGGTCTATGAGCAGTTCTTC | CASSLGPEVYEQFF
. | TRBD1 | TRBJ2-3 | TRBV24-1 | TGTGCCACCAGTGATTCCCCGGACAGGACCAATACGCAGTATTTT | CATSDSPDRTNTQYF
many | . | TRBJ2-5 | TRBV6-1 | TGTGCCAGCAGTCCCCGGACAGTCCAAGAGACCCAGTACTTC | CASSPRTVQETQYF
many | . | TRBJ1-1 | TRBV5-1 | TGCGCCAGCAGCTTCAGGGTAGGGAACACTGAAGCTTTCTTT | CASSFRVGNTEAFF
many | . | TRBJ2-1 | TRBV6-1 | TGTGCCAGCAGTGAAGGCCTAGCGCTATACAATGAGCAGTTCTTC | CASSEGLALYNEQFF
many | . | TRBJ2-7 | TRBV11-2 | TGTGCCAGCAGCCTACCAGGACAGTCCTACGAGCAGTACTTC | CASSLPGQSYEQYF
few | . | TRBJ1-1 | TRBV29-1 | TGCAGCGTTGTTGGCAGGGTAGAAGGGGAAGCTTTCTTT | CSVVGRVEGEAFF
many | TRBD2 | TRBJ2-7 | TRBV19 | TGTGCCAGTAGGCAGGGACTAGCGGGAACCGACGAGCAGTACTTC | CASRQGLAGTDEQYF
many | TRBD2 | TRBJ2-3 | TRBV27 | TGTGCCAGCAGTAGAGGGACTAGCGGGAGGGCGGATACGCAGTATTTT | CASSRGTSGRADTQYF
few | . | TRBJ2-7 | TRBV15 | TGTGCCACCCAAAGGACAGGGCGGGGGGACGAGCAGTACTTC | CATQRTGRGDEQYF
many | . | TRBJ2-7 | TRBV28 | TGTGCCAGCAGTCTCAGGGGCGAGCAGTACTTC | CASSLRGEQYF
few | TRBD2 | TRBJ2-7 | TRBV20-1 | TGCAGTGCTAGGGCTAGCGGGTCCTACGAGCAGTACTTC | CSARASGSYEQYF
. | . | TRBJ2-7 | TRBV7-9 | TGTGCCAGCATATCCGAAGAGGGGGGCTACGAGCAGTACTTC | CASISEEGGYEQYF
. | TRBD2 | TRBJ2-4 | TRBV7-2 | TGTGCCAGCAGCCAAGGGAGGGCTAGCGGGAGGTTCCGACGGGAAAACATTCAGTACTTC | CASSQGRASGRFRRENIQYF
many | . | TRBJ2-7 | TRBV12-3/TRBV12-4 | TGTGCCAGCAGTCGCCTATACAGTGAGAGCTCCTACGAGCAGTACTTC | CASSRLYSESSYEQYF
many | . | TRBJ2-3 | TRBV11-2 | TGTGCCAGCAGCTTTCGTGGGCGGGCCACAGATACGCAGTATTTT | CASSFRGRATDTQYF
few | TRBD1 | TRBJ2-1 | TRBV4-1 | TGCGCCAGCAGCCAAGAAGGCCACAGGGGGGATAATGAGCAGTTCTTC | CASSQEGHRGDNEQFF
. | TRBD2 | TRBJ2-3 | TRBV11-2 | TGTGCCAGCAGCTTTTACCTAGCGGGGGGAGATACGCAGTATTTT | CASSFYLAGGDTQYF
many | . | TRBJ2-7 | TRBV27 | TGTGCCAGCAGCCAGGGGACCCCCTACGAGCAGTACTTC | CASSQGTPYEQYF